This TCR beta chain was sequenced during a study of Graves' ophthalmopathy and Graves' hyperthyroidism. Overall study findings and caveats: With a specificity of roughly 72% and a sensitivity of about 70%, the model predicted ophthalmopathy progression. The blood repertoire also included most expanded thyroid clonotypes above 0.001 frequency.

RNA transcripts were the template, and TCR beta CDR3 regions were amplified from them. RT-PCR was first run with HTBI primers, then multiplex PCR in a second round. TCRdb re-called the multiplex PCR reads through MiXCR, storing one row per CDR3 protein. The sample records some 25,000 distinct CDR3 sequences, around 50% being singletons. This CDR3 has 13 residues. V gave up 5 bases and J gave up 6 bases, with 13 bases separating them. CDR1 is WNHNN and CDR2 is SYGVQD in the germline V gene (reference sequence). In the case of this clonotype: Its antigen is undetermined.

What was sequenced was peripheral blood. This sequence joins TRBV10-1 and TRBJ1-1, with D hard to call. The receptor was derived from an adult woman with stable Graves' hyperthyroidism. CDR3 sequence (DNA): TGCGCCAGCAGTTCTAACCGTCAGTCTGAAGCTTTCTTT. Protein sequence: CASSSNRQSEAFF.